These 30 T cell receptor beta chains were sequenced from one sample in a study of T cells after yellow fever vaccination. TCRdb recomputed calls from the 5' RACE reads with MiXCR, one row per CDR3 protein. The sample records over 250,000 distinct CDR3 sequences, roughly 3.9% being singletons. The source material was PBMCs, sampled 5 days after the yellow fever booster vaccination. Receptors originate from a man younger than 30 who received the YFV17D yellow fever vaccine.

In its sample, this clonotype was seen many times. The chain uses TRBV12-3 or TRBV12-4 and TRBJ2-1; TRBD2 might be the D (6 bases). The CDR3 runs 12 residues. Trimming took off 2 bases at V and 10 bases at J, with 9 bases between the two ends. CDR3 bases: TGTGCCAGCAGTTTATGGAGCGGGGAGCAGTTCTTC. It translates to CASSLWSGEQFF.

The chain joins TRBV7-9 to TRBJ1-1; no reliable D call. Germline V gene data show CDR1 as SEHNR and CDR2 as FQNEAQ (reference sequence). The CDR3 is 14 residues long. Trimming took off 5 bases at V and 10 bases at J, with 20 bases between the two ends. The CDR3: CASSPERGSLPAFF. The CDR3 DNA reads as TGTGCCAGCAGCCCAGAACGAGGAAGCCTCCCAGCTTTCTTT.

This clonotype occurred a few times. The chain links TRBV5-6 to TRBJ2-7; D possibly corresponds to TRBD1 (7 bases). The CDR3 is 16 residues long. Deletions cut 0 bases from V and 2 bases from J, with 15 bases between. Germline V CDR1 and CDR2: SGHDT, YYEEEE. DNA of the CDR3: TGTGCCAGCAGCTTGGGTGCAGGGGGGATTACCTACGAGCAGTACGTC. Its translation: CASSLGAGGITYEQYV.

This clonotype was detected only a few times. CDR3 sequence (DNA): TGTGCCAGCAGCTTATATGGGCAGGGAGGCTATGGCTACACCTTC. Its protein product is CASSLYGQGGYGYTF. The chain has TRBV7-2 and TRBJ1-2; maybe TRBD1 (5 bases). V was trimmed by 2 bases and J by 4 bases, leaving 14 bases between them. Per germline, CDR1 SGHTA and CDR2 FQGNSA. The CDR3 sequence is 15 residues long.

In its sample, this clonotype was seen a few times. The chain combines TRBV7-9 with TRBJ2-3, with TRBD2 matching over 9 bases. V was pared by 4 bases and J by 6 bases, with 17 bases of the junction left unmatched. The V gene's germline CDR1 is SEHNR and CDR2 FQNEAQ (reference sequence). The CDR3 runs to 18 residues. CDR3 protein: CASSSTKTLAGDGDTQYF. The CDR3 DNA follows: TGTGCCAGCAGCTCTACAAAAACCTTAGCGGGAGATGGGGATACGCAGTATTTT.

The J gene is TRBJ2-2, the V gene TRBV14; a weak D match, TRBD2 (6 bases). CDR3 size: 14 residues. V was clipped by 3 bases and J by 3 bases, with 8 bases between them. The germline gives CDR1 SGHDN, CDR2 FVKESK. As DNA, the CDR3 is TGTGCCAGCAGCCACGGCGGGGACACCGGGGAGCTGTTTTTT. Residues: CASSHGGDTGELFF.

This clonotype was seen repeatedly, ten times or more. The chain recombines TRBV18 with TRBJ2-7, with no clear D. The germline V and J ends were trimmed by 2 bases and 0 bases, with 8 bases remaining between them. From germline, CDR1 is KGHSH and CDR2 LQKENI. CDR3 length: 14 residues. The CDR3 nucleotides are TGTGCCAGCTCACCAGGTCAGAGCTCCTACGAGCAGTACTTC. Translated: CASSPGQSSYEQYF.

This clonotype came up many times. The chain joins TRBV27 to TRBJ1-6, with D perhaps matching TRBD1 (5 bases). Deletions cut 6 bases from V and 3 bases from J, with 15 bases between. Germline assignment: CDR1 MNHEY and CDR2 SMNVEV (reference sequence). The CDR3 has 16 residues. CDR3 bases: TGTGCCAGCAGAGCGGGAGGGGCCCTCTATAATTCACCCCTCCACTTT. Protein: CASRAGGALYNSPLHF.

The rearrangement joins TRBV29-1 to TRBJ2-2, with D uncertain. Looked up from germline, CDR1 is SQVTM and CDR2 is ANQGSEA. The CDR3 sequence is 12 residues long. V lost 5 bases to trimming and J lost 1 base, with 5 bases between them. CDR3 amino acids: CSVSVNTGELFF. DNA of the CDR3: TGCAGCGTTAGCGTGAACACCGGGGAGCTGTTTTTT.

V and J are TRBV3-1 and TRBJ2-5; 11 bases map to TRBD2. Trimming took 4 bases from V and 5 from J; bases not matched to a gene: 9. Germline V lookup: CDR1 LGHDT, CDR2 YNNKEL (reference sequence). The CDR3 has 16 amino acids. CDR3 DNA sequence: TGTGCCAGCAGCCCCCTTGGGCTAGCGGGGGGCGAGACCCAGTACTTC. It is translated as CASSPLGLAGGETQYF.

The chain employs TRBV9 and TRBJ1-1; D may be TRBD1 (5 bases). The CDR3 has 13 amino acids. CDR1 is SGDLS, CDR2 YYNGEE, per germline. The V end was cut by 2 bases, the J end by 10 bases, with 15 bases between. CDR3 nucleotides: TGTGCCAGCAGCGTTGGGGCCGGCGCTAGAGCTTTCTTT. It codes for CASSVGAGARAFF. Complete variable domain (other parts from reference TRBV9 and TRBJ1-1): DSGVTQTPKHLITATGQRVTLRCSPRSGDLSVYWYQQSLDQGLQFLIQYYNGEERAKGNILERFSAQQFPDLHSELNLSSLELGDSALYFCASSVGAGARAFFGQGTRLTVV.

This clonotype showed up many times. The V call is TRBV6-5, the J call TRBJ2-1, with D hard to call. The CDR3 has 15 amino acids. Germline CDR1 and CDR2: MNHEY and SVGAGI. V shed 4 bases and J shed 4 bases, with 14 bases lying between them. CDR3 bases: TGTGCCAGCAGTTCAGGAGCCGTATCGTACAATGAGCAGTTCTTC. It is translated as CASSSGAVSYNEQFF.

This clonotype was seen only a few times. The rearrangement uses TRBV5-1 and TRBJ1-3; 7 bases fit TRBD1. CDR1 is SGHRS and CDR2 is YFSETQ in the germline V gene. The CDR3 is 15 amino acids. The ends lost 3 bases at V and 0 bases at J; junction bases unmatched: 3. The CDR3 is CASSSGTDSGNTIYF. The CDR3 DNA reads TGCGCCAGCAGCTCTGGGACAGACTCTGGAAACACCATATATTTT.

This clonotype showed up just a few times. V gene TRBV5-5 combines with J gene TRBJ2-1; D may correspond to TRBD1 or TRBD2 (5 bases each). CDR3 length: 13 amino acids. Trimming shortened V by 4 bases and J by 9 bases, and 14 bases separated the two germline ends. Germline CDR1 is SGHKS and CDR2 is YYEKEE (reference sequence). The CDR3 protein is CASSRRDAGEQFF. In nucleotides, the CDR3 is TGTGCCAGCAGCCGCCGGGACGCTGGTGAGCAGTTCTTC.

This clonotype was recorded a few times. The chain couples TRBV20-1 to TRBJ2-7; TRBD2 is a possible D gene (6 bases). This CDR3 has 14 amino acids. The V and J ends lost 6 bases and 3 bases respectively, with 18 bases between them. Germline V gives CDR1 DFQATT, CDR2 SNEGSKA (reference sequence). CDR3 sequence: CSATVEGPDYEQYF. CDR3 nucleotides: TGCAGTGCCACCGTGGAGGGGCCAGACTACGAGCAGTACTTC.

This chain joins TRBV2 and TRBJ2-4; D perhaps matches TRBD2 (6 bases). With 8 bases removed from V and 0 bases from J, the gap between germline ends came to 17 bases. Germline lookup yields CDR1 SNHLY and CDR2 FYNNEI. This CDR3 is 16 amino acids long. The DNA for the CDR3 is TGTGCCAGCTGGGAGGCAGTTATGGTAGCCAAAAACATTCAGTACTTC. Encoded protein: CASWEAVMVAKNIQYF. Supplemented by reference TRBV2 and TRBJ2-4, the full variable domain reads EPEVTQTPSHQVTQMGQEVILRCVPISNHLYFYWYRQILGQKVEFLVSFYNNEISEKSEIFDDQFSVERPDGSNFTLKIRSTKLEDSAMYFCASWEAVMVAKNIQYFGAGTRLSVL.

This clonotype was recorded many times. This sequence joins TRBV6-5 and TRBJ1-4; possible D gene TRBD1, 5 bases. Germline CDR1 MNHEY, CDR2 SVGAGI. The CDR3 totals 14 residues. Trimming cost V 0 bases and J 8 bases, with 10 bases left between them. DNA for the CDR3: TGTGCCAGCAGTTACTCGCCGGGGGACGAAAAACTGTTTTTT. This codes for CASSYSPGDEKLFF.

This clonotype was found a few times. The chain employs TRBV7-3 and TRBJ2-5; a weak D match, TRBD1 (6 bases). V lost 5 bases and J lost 5, with 15 bases in between. The germline CDR1 and CDR2 sequences are SGHTA and FQGTGA. The CDR3 has 14 amino acids. In nucleotides, the CDR3 is TGTGCCAGCAGCAAAACAGGGACGGAGGAGACCCAGTACTTC. Amino acid sequence: CASSKTGTEETQYF. Together with reference TRBV7-3 and TRBJ2-5, the CDR3 gives the full variable domain: GAGVSQTPSNKVTEKGKYVELRCDPISGHTALYWYRQSLGQGPEFLIYFQGTGAADDSGLPNDRFFAVRPEGSVSTLKIQRTERGDSAVYLCASSKTGTEETQYFGPGTRLLVL.

This clonotype was counted a few times. The gene calls are TRBV7-2 and TRBJ2-3; TRBD2 matches at 13 bases. Trimming cost V 6 bases and J 7 bases; bases outside gene matches: 7. This CDR3 region has 15 residues. The V gene's germline CDR1 is SGHTA and CDR2 FQGNSA. The CDR3 is CASRIGLAGAYTQYF. CDR3 bases: TGTGCCAGCAGGATCGGACTAGCGGGGGCATATACGCAGTATTTT.

The V gene is TRBV14, the J gene TRBJ2-2; D may be TRBD1 or TRBD2 (5 bases each). This CDR3 region has 18 residues. The ends were cut back, 1 base at V and 6 bases at J, with 21 bases in the middle. From germline, CDR1 is SGHDN and CDR2 FVKESK. The CDR3, as DNA: TGTGCCAGCAGCCAAGGAGAGTGGACGGGGCTCGGAGCCGGGGAGCTGTTTTTT. It yields the protein CASSQGEWTGLGAGELFF.

This clonotype was recorded many times. V is TRBV27 and J is TRBJ2-7, with TRBD1 identical over 7 bases. From germline, CDR1 is MNHEY and CDR2 SMNVEV (reference sequence). V lost 0 bases to trimming and J lost 5 bases; unmatched junction nucleotides: 4. The CDR3 spans 14 residues. CDR3 in DNA: TGTGCCAGCAGTTTATCAGGGGGCATCAACGAGCAGTACGTC. It encodes CASSLSGGINEQYV.

This clonotype came up many times. The V call is TRBV7-3, the J call TRBJ2-1; TRBD2 agrees at 7 bases. J gave up 3 bases and V 4 bases, and 3 bases lay outside the gene matches. The CDR3 contains 14 residues. CDR1 and CDR2 from the germline V gene are SGHTA and FQGTGA. The CDR3 here is CASSSERGYNEQFF. CDR3 bases: TGTGCCAGCAGCTCTGAGCGGGGCTACAATGAGCAGTTCTTC.

CDR3 sequence: CASSSSRQDTQYF. CDR3 coding DNA: TGTGCCAGCAGCTCCTCTCGGCAAGATACGCAGTATTTT. The rearrangement joins TRBV7-2 to TRBJ2-3; D gene uncertain. Trimming removed 4 bases from V and 5 bases from J, with 10 bases in between. CDR1 and CDR2 (germline): SGHTA, FQGNSA. This CDR3 is built from 13 residues.

This clonotype was seen only a few times. The genes are TRBV6-6 and TRBJ1-5; maybe TRBD1 (5 bases). There are 16 residues in the CDR3. Germline values: CDR1 MNHNY, CDR2 SVGAGI (reference sequence). Trimming took 0 bases from V and 1 from J, leaving 10 bases between them. The DNA of the CDR3 is TGTGCCAGCAGTTACTCGAGGTGGGACAGCAATCAGCCCCAGCATTTT. It specifies CASSYSRWDSNQPQHF.

This rearrangement joins TRBV6-2 or TRBV6-3 to TRBJ2-5; 11 bases fit TRBD2. The V gene end was trimmed by 6 bases and the J gene end by 1 base; junction bases not matched to a gene: 7. The germline V gene has CDR1 MNHEY and CDR2 SVGEGT. CDR3 length: 16 amino acids. The CDR3 loop is CASSRRLAGRQETQYF. Written as DNA, the CDR3 is TGTGCCAGCAGCCGCAGACTAGCGGGGCGCCAAGAGACCCAGTACTTC.

This clonotype was recorded a few times. This rearrangement joins TRBV19 to TRBJ1-5; no definite D call. V was clipped by 6 bases and J by 0 bases, with 9 bases between them. Germline V gene lookup returns CDR1 LNHDA and CDR2 SQIVND (reference sequence). The CDR3 is 14 residues long. The CDR3 DNA follows: TGTGCCAGTAGCAGAAGGGATAGCAATCAGCCCCAGCATTTT. Translation gives CASSRRDSNQPQHF.

The chain carries TRBV15 and TRBJ1-5; D not certain. Germline CDR1 is LNHNV and CDR2 is YYDKDF (reference sequence). The CDR3 sequence is 16 residues long. The ends were cut back, 1 base at V and 3 bases at J, with 13 bases in the middle. The CDR3, as DNA: TGTGCCACCAGCAGAGCCCTCGGACGGATCAATCAGCCCCAGCATTTT. It codes for CATSRALGRINQPQHF.

This clonotype was seen a few times. This chain connects TRBV23-1 to TRBJ1-1; 7 bases agree with TRBD1. TRBV23-1 is an ORF for which the function is uncertain. The CDR3 contains 17 residues. The V gene end was trimmed by 1 base and the J gene end by 0 bases; junction bases not matched to a gene: 8. The DNA for the CDR3 is TGCGCCAGCAGTCAATGGGGACAGCCGTTAATGAACACTGAAGCTTTCTTT. This codes for CASSQWGQPLMNTEAFF.

There are a few counts of this clonotype. The chain is built from TRBV20-1 and TRBJ1-6; D is perhaps TRBD1 (5 bases). This CDR3 has 13 amino acids. V lost 2 bases to trimming and J lost 7 bases, with 9 bases between them. Germline assignment: CDR1 DFQATT and CDR2 SNEGSKA (reference sequence). The CDR3: CSARMGGNSPLHF. Written as DNA, the CDR3 is TGCAGTGCTAGAATGGGGGGGAATTCACCCCTCCACTTT.

The V call is TRBV4-3, the J call TRBJ1-1; perhaps TRBD1 as D (5 bases). CDR3 size: 13 residues. Trimming removed 4 bases at V and 11 bases at J, with 17 bases between. Germline-derived CDR1 and CDR2 are LGHNA and YSLEER. Here the CDR3 reads CASSPLLGGAAFF. The DNA of the CDR3 is TGCGCCAGCAGCCCTCTCCTCGGAGGGGCGGCTTTCTTT.